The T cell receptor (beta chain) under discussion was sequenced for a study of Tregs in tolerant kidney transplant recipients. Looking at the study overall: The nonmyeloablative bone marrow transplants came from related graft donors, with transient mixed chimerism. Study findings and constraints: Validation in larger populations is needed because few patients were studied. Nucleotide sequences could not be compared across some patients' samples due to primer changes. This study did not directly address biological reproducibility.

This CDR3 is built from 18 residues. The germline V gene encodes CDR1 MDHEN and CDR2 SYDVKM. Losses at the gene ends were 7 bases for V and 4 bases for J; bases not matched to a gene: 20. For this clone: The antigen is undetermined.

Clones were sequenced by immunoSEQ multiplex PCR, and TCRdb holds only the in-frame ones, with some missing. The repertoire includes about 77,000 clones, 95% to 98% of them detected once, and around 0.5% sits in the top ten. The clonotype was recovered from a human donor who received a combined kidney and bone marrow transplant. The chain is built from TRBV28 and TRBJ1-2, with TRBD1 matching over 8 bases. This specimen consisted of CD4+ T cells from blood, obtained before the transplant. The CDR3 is CASTDRRGQGALAYGYTF. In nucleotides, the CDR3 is TGTGCCAGCACCGATCGCCGTGGCCAGGGGGCACTCGCCTATGGCTACACCTTC.